The clone carrying this TCR beta chain was detected ten times or more. As for time point: longitudinal time-point 2. The data stem from a study of neurological immune-mediated disorders. TCRdb reprocessed the 5' RACE reads with MiXCR, giving one entry per CDR3 protein. The profile shows roughly 80,000 distinct CDR3 sequences, about 5% of them singletons. After removal of 4 bases from V and 5 bases from J, the junction contained 5 bases not matched to a gene. The CDR3 spans 13 residues. From germline, CDR1 is SGHRS and CDR2 YFSETQ. The sequence came from a woman aged 60-70 years with multiple sclerosis. The rearrangement links TRBV5-1 to TRBJ1-1, with 7 bases that match TRBD1. The sequenced sample consisted of PBMCs. CDR3 DNA: TGCGCCAGCAGCACCCCAGGGGGGACTGAAGCTTTCTTT. Its translation: CASSTPGGTEAFF.